This passage covers 5 T cell receptor beta chains from one sample sequenced in a study of blood T cell repertoires in COVID-19. The table came from immunoSEQ multiplex PCR; TCRdb's copy has only in-frame clones and leaves some out. The table includes about 84,000 clones, 75% to 85% detected once. Sequencing was performed on peripheral blood. These receptors were obtained from a woman aged 80 or over with acute or convalescent COVID-19.

Here the CDR3 DNA reads TGTGCCAGCAGACCACCCGGACAGGGGTTCGTCTTTTACACCTTC. It codes for CASRPPGQGFVFYTF. V usage is TRBV6-5 and J usage is TRBJ1-2, with 9 bases matching TRBD1. Germline CDR1 is MNHEY and CDR2 is SVGAGI. The J segment lost 11 bases and the V segment lost 6 bases, leaving 16 bases of the junction unmatched. The CDR3 runs 15 residues.

This clone was seen a few times. This rearrangement joins TRBV28 to TRBJ2-5; D gene uncertain. The CDR3 has 13 residues. Trimming removed 10 bases at V and 1 base at J, with 13 bases between. CDR1 is MDHEN and CDR2 is SYDVKM in the germline V gene. For the CDR3, the DNA is TGTGCCACTTCCGCCGGCGGCCAAGAGACCCAGTACTTC. This translates into CATSAGGQETQYF.

The chain combines TRBV28 with TRBJ1-5, with D possibly TRBD1 on 5 matching bases. Trimming took off 1 base at V and 7 bases at J, with 11 bases between the two ends. The length of the CDR3 is 14 residues. The germline CDR1 and CDR2 sequences are MDHEN and SYDVKM. The CDR3 nucleotides are TGTGCCAGCAGTTTATCGAGCGGGGACCAGCCCCAGCATTTT. Translation: CASSLSSGDQPQHF.

The chain uses TRBV6-5 and TRBJ1-3; the D is unclear. This CDR3 is 11 amino acids long. With 8 bases removed from V and 4 bases from J, the gap between germline ends came to 6 bases. The germline gives CDR1 MNHEY, CDR2 SVGAGI. The CDR3 sequence: CASGAGNTIYF. CDR3 coding DNA: TGTGCCAGCGGAGCAGGAAACACCATATATTTT.

The chain links TRBV29-1 to TRBJ1-1, with D perhaps matching TRBD1 (6 bases). This CDR3 is built from 16 residues. Germline CDR1 reads SQVTM; CDR2 reads ANQGSEA. V lost 7 bases, J lost 0 bases, and 21 bases lay in between. Here the CDR3 reads CSGESLDSPMNTEAFF. CDR3 in DNA: TGCAGCGGGGAGAGCTTGGACAGTCCAATGAACACTGAAGCTTTCTTT.